The 22 T cell receptor beta chains given below trace back to one sample, sequenced in a study of CD8 T cell repertoires and HIV-1 epitope variants. Their antigens are not known. The protocol was immunoSEQ multiplex PCR, while the TCRdb copy is restricted to in-frame clones and leaves out a portion. This sample has roughly 5,200 clones, with about 70% found just once. Specimen: cultured CD8+ T cells derived from PBMCs. The source is a male donor with HIV.

The chain combines TRBV28 with TRBJ2-3; no reliable D call. The CDR3 extends over 14 amino acids. Germline V lookup: CDR1 MDHEN, CDR2 SYDVKM. The ends were cut back, 3 bases at V and 2 bases at J, with 9 bases in the middle. The CDR3 DNA follows: TGTGCCAGCAGTTTTACTTCACTCACAGATACGCAGTATTTT. Its translation is CASSFTSLTDTQYF.

V and J are TRBV28 and TRBJ2-1; maybe TRBD2 (6 bases). Germline-derived CDR1 and CDR2 are MDHEN and SYDVKM. The CDR3 is made up of 15 amino acids. Trimming cost V 3 bases and J 4 bases, with 13 bases left between them. The CDR3 region is CASSFFGTSYNEQFF. CDR3 in DNA: TGTGCCAGCAGTTTCTTTGGGACTTCATACAATGAGCAGTTCTTC.

This clone was seen a handful of times. The chain uses TRBV19 and TRBJ2-7, with TRBD2 matching over 8 bases. The CDR3 totals 14 residues. Germline lookup yields CDR1 LNHDA and CDR2 SQIVND (reference sequence). Trimming took 5 bases from V and 4 from J; bases not matched to a gene: 7. The CDR3: CASSFASGSYEQYF. The CDR3 region has the DNA TGTGCCAGTAGTTTTGCGAGCGGGAGTTACGAGCAGTACTTC.

This clone was counted a few times. The gene calls are TRBV27 and TRBJ2-7; no clear D. V gave up 5 bases and J gave up 2 bases, with 10 bases separating them. The CDR3 is 13 amino acids. Germline loops: CDR1 MNHEY, CDR2 SMNVEV (reference sequence). CDR3 sequence reads: CASSPARTYEQYF. As DNA, the CDR3 is TGTGCCAGCAGTCCCGCCCGAACCTACGAGCAGTACTTC.

This CDR3 is CASYSPVDGYTF. The CDR3 nucleotides are TGCGCCAGTTACTCCCCCGTTGATGGCTACACCTTC. V and J are TRBV5-1 and TRBJ1-2; D is uncertain. Trimming cost V 8 bases and J 6 bases, with 14 bases left between them. Germline loops: CDR1 SGHRS, CDR2 YFSETQ. The CDR3 loop spans 12 amino acids.

This rearrangement joins TRBV27 to TRBJ2-2; D possibly corresponds to TRBD2 (5 bases). The V and J ends lost 6 bases and 3 bases respectively, with 17 bases between them. Germline CDR1 MNHEY, CDR2 SMNVEV (reference sequence). The CDR3 covers 16 residues. The CDR3 sequence: CASRSDGIVDTGELFF. In DNA form, the CDR3 reads TGTGCCAGCAGATCTGACGGGATTGTGGACACCGGGGAGCTGTTTTTT.

This sequence joins TRBV6-5 and TRBJ2-7, with D perhaps TRBD2 (6 bases). V was trimmed by 0 bases and J by 2 bases, leaving 11 bases between them. Per germline, CDR1 MNHEY and CDR2 SVGAGI. This CDR3 region has 15 residues. CDR3 region: CASSYSEGNPYEQYF. The CDR3 DNA is TGTGCCAGCAGTTACTCGGAGGGGAACCCCTACGAGCAGTACTTC.

Judged by abundance, this clone is medium-sized. V usage is TRBV28 and J usage is TRBJ2-7; D is unresolved. The CDR3 sequence is 15 residues long. Germline V CDR1 and CDR2: MDHEN, SYDVKM. V was clipped by 5 bases and J by 3 bases, with 17 bases between them. The CDR3: CASSPRLGDLYEQYF. CDR3 DNA sequence: TGTGCCAGCAGTCCCCGACTGGGCGACCTCTACGAGCAGTACTTC.

The chain has TRBV19 and TRBJ1-6, with 11 bases fitting TRBD1. Germline CDR1 and CDR2: LNHDA and SQIVND (reference sequence). This CDR3 region has 15 residues. With 10 bases clipped from V and 7 bases from J, the junction kept 9 bases outside the gene matches. DNA of the CDR3: TGTGCCACCCGAGGGGACAGGGGGTGGAATTCACCCCTCCACTTT. It yields the protein CATRGDRGWNSPLHF.

The rearrangement uses TRBV28 and TRBJ1-4; D is unresolved. The CDR3 consists of 17 residues. Per germline, CDR1 MDHEN and CDR2 SYDVKM. V was cut by 2 bases and J by 0 bases, with 13 bases left in between. Here the CDR3 reads CASSLTQLSATNEKLFF. The CDR3 DNA is TGTGCCAGCAGTTTAACGCAGCTGAGTGCAACTAATGAAAAACTGTTTTTT. The full variable domain, rest sourced from reference TRBV28 and TRBJ1-4, is DVKVTQSSRYLVKRTGEKVFLECVQDMDHENMFWYRQDPGLGLRLIYFSYDVKMKEKGDIPEGYSVSREKKERFSLILESASTNQTSMYLCASSLTQLSATNEKLFFGSGTQLSVL.

The rearrangement joins TRBV5-5 to TRBJ2-4, with 10 nucleotides matching TRBD1. V lost 6 bases and J lost 5; bases outside the gene matches: 11. This CDR3 contains 16 residues. Looked up from germline, CDR1 is SGHKS and CDR2 is YYEKEE (reference sequence). In DNA, the CDR3 is TGTGCCAGCACCCCCCTGGGACAGGGGTTTGAAAACATTCAGTACTTC. Amino acids: CASTPLGQGFENIQYF.

In its sample, this clone was seen a few times. J is TRBJ1-1 and V is TRBV27; D unresolved. V lost 8 bases, J lost 0 bases, and 7 bases lay in between. This CDR3 is 12 amino acids long. CDR1 MNHEY and CDR2 SMNVEV come from the germline V gene (reference sequence). The CDR3 here is CASLAMNTEAFF. Here the CDR3 DNA reads TGTGCCAGCTTGGCTATGAACACTGAAGCTTTCTTT.

The J gene is TRBJ2-3, the V gene TRBV6-5; D gene unclear. CDR1 and CDR2 from the germline V gene are MNHEY and SVGAGI. V lost 0 bases, J lost 1 base, and 8 bases lay in between. The CDR3 is 15 amino acids. CDR3 DNA: TGTGCCAGCAGTTACTCAACGCTTGGCACAGATACGCAGTATTTT. This translates into CASSYSTLGTDTQYF.

The chain joins TRBV9 to TRBJ1-1; D possibly corresponds to TRBD1 (6 bases). V gave up 1 base and J gave up 3 bases, with 10 bases separating them. This CDR3 spans 14 amino acids. Germline V gene lookup returns CDR1 SGDLS and CDR2 YYNGEE. The CDR3 sequence is CASSVRGDDTEAFF. CDR3 in DNA: TGTGCCAGCAGCGTAAGGGGGGACGACACTGAAGCTTTCTTT.

This clone occurred a few times. The V call is TRBV2, the J call TRBJ2-5; a weak D match, TRBD1 (6 bases). The CDR3 runs 15 residues. Germline CDR1 and CDR2: SNHLY and FYNNEI. V was cut by 3 bases and J by 7 bases, with 18 bases left in between. The CDR3 protein is CASSDPDSAWGTQYF. CDR3 coding DNA: TGTGCCAGCAGTGATCCGGACAGCGCTTGGGGGACCCAGTACTTC.

This clone was counted only a few times. This chain joins TRBV2 and TRBJ2-7; the match to TRBD2 covers 7 bases. Germline V CDR1 and CDR2: SNHLY, FYNNEI. Germline trimming cut 8 bases from V and 7 bases from J; bases unmatched to any gene: 14. The CDR3 is 14 residues long. CDR3 protein: CASQHGAGLGEQYF. CDR3 bases: TGTGCCAGCCAGCACGGAGCGGGGCTTGGGGAGCAGTACTTC.

This clone turned up a few times. The V gene is TRBV19, the J gene TRBJ1-1; D ambiguous. Germline CDR1 and CDR2: LNHDA and SQIVND (reference sequence). V was clipped by 8 bases and J by 4 bases, with 14 bases between them. This CDR3 has 13 amino acids. The CDR3: CASASGGITEAFF. CDR3 nucleotide sequence: TGTGCCAGTGCGTCGGGAGGGATCACTGAAGCTTTCTTT.

In this sample, this clone turned up a few times. CDR3: CASSEGFWNTGELFF. The CDR3 DNA reads TGTGCCAGCTCGGAAGGGTTCTGGAACACCGGGGAGCTGTTTTTT. This rearrangement joins TRBV9 to TRBJ2-2; no firm D call. Between the trimmed V and J ends, which lost 7 bases and 1 base, there was a span of 14 bases. The CDR3 has 15 amino acids. Germline lookup yields CDR1 SGDLS and CDR2 YYNGEE.

The chain carries TRBV9 and TRBJ1-2, with unresolved D. In germline, CDR1 is SGDLS, CDR2 YYNGEE. V was trimmed by 0 bases and J by 14 bases, leaving 14 bases between them. CDR3 length: 12 residues. This chain's CDR3 is CASSVEESEVTF. The CDR3 DNA reads TGTGCCAGCAGCGTAGAGGAGAGCGAAGTAACCTTC.

The V gene is TRBV11-1, the J gene TRBJ2-7; 9 nucleotides align to TRBD1. Germline CDR1 SGHAT, CDR2 FQDESV (reference sequence). Germline trimming cut 1 base from V and 4 bases from J; bases unmatched to any gene: 8. The CDR3 is 16 residues long. The CDR3 sequence is CASSLGSGTGMYEQYF. CDR3 nucleotide sequence: TGTGCCAGCAGCTTAGGCTCCGGGACAGGGATGTACGAGCAGTACTTC.

The gene calls are TRBV10-3 and TRBJ1-6; TRBD1 aligns across 9 bases. The length of the CDR3 is 17 residues. Losses at the gene ends were 3 bases for V and 7 bases for J; bases not matched to a gene: 10. The V gene's germline CDR1 is ENHRY and CDR2 SYGVKD. The CDR3 nucleotides read TGTGCCATCAGTGACCGGGCAGAAGGACAGGGGAATTCACCCCTCCACTTT. Protein: CAISDRAEGQGNSPLHF.

The V gene is TRBV7-9, the J gene TRBJ1-5, with TRBD1 as a possible D gene (6 bases). The V end was cut by 0 bases, the J end by 7 bases, with 10 bases between. The CDR3 has 14 amino acids. Per germline, CDR1 SEHNR and CDR2 FQNEAQ (reference sequence). The CDR3 region has the DNA TGTGCCAGCAGCTTAGCAGGGGGTTGGCAGCCCCAGCATTTT. Amino acid sequence: CASSLAGGWQPQHF.